One TCR beta chain is described in this entry. Its antigen is still unknown. Specified time point: week 35, safety follow-up. It was 300 ug of mutant IDH1 20-mer peptide that made up each vaccine dose, given with topical imiquimod. Germline values: CDR1 KGHSH, CDR2 LQKENI. This CDR3 has 14 residues. The ends lost 3 bases at V and 1 base at J; junction bases unmatched: 1. This record comes from a study of a mutant IDH1 vaccine in newly diagnosed glioma. Sequenced by immunoSEQ multiplex PCR; TCRdb stores in-frame clones only, minus some. This sample has fewer than 90,000 clones, with 84% found just once. V is TRBV18 and J is TRBJ2-7; 9 bases map to TRBD2. This sequence was found in a man between 18 and 29 years old with glioma. The sequencing used PBMCs, collected from a glioma patient whose treatment included an IDH1 peptide vaccine. DNA of the CDR3: TGTGCCAGCTCACCGAGCGGGGGGTCCTACGAGCAGTACTTC. This codes for CASSPSGGSYEQYF.